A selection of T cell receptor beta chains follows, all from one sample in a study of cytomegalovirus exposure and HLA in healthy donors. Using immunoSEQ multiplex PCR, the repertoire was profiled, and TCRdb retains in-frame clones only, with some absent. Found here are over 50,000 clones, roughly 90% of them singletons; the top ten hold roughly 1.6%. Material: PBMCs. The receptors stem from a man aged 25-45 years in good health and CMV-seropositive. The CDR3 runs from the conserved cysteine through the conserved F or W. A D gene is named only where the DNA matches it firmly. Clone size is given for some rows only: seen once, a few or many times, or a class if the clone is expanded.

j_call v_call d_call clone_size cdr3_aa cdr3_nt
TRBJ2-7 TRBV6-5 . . CASSYVGAAPGEQYF TGTGCCAGCAGTTACGTTGGAGCGGCTCCTGGGGAGCAGTACTTC
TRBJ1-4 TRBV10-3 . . CAISESGSNEKLFF TGTGCCATCAGTGAGTCTGGCTCCAATGAAAAACTGTTTTTT
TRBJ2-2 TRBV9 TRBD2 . CASSLAGVGELFF TGTGCCAGCAGTCTAGCGGGAGTCGGGGAGCTGTTTTTT
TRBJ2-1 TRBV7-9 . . CASSLVVGGNEQFF TGTGCCAGCAGCTTAGTGGTAGGGGGCAATGAGCAGTTCTTC
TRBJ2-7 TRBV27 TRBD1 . CASSPPDRGSSYEQYF TGTGCCAGCAGTCCTCCCGACAGGGGAAGCTCCTACGAGCAGTACTTC
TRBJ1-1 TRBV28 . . CASTLTGRNTEAFF TGTGCCAGCACCCTTACAGGAAGGAACACTGAAGCTTTCTTT
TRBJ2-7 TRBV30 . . CAWSDRQPPYEQYF TGTGCCTGGAGTGACAGACAGCCTCCCTACGAGCAGTACTTC
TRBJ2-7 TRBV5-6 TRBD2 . CASTPGLADYEQYF TGTGCCAGCACTCCGGGACTAGCGGACTACGAGCAGTACTTC
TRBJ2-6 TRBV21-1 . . CASSKNGRAVGANVLTF TGTGCCAGCAGCAAAAACGGCAGGGCGGTTGGGGCCAACGTCCTGACTTTC
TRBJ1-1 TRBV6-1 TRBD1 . CASSGQGAEAFF TGTGCCAGCAGTGGACAGGGAGCTGAAGCTTTCTTT
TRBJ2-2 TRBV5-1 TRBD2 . CASSFSSGSSTGELFF TGCGCCAGCAGCTTCTCTAGCGGGAGTAGCACCGGGGAGCTGTTTTTT
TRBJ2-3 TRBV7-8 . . CASSLGGDRRGFTDTQYF TGTGCCAGCAGCTTAGGGGGGGACCGCCGGGGGTTCACAGATACGCAGTATTTT
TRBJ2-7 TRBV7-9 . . CSSSLNEEDAIF TGTTCCAGCAGCTTAAATGAGGAGGACGCCATCTTC
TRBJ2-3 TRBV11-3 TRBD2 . CASSLGASGRRAQYF TGTGCCAGCAGCTTGGGGGCTAGCGGGAGGAGAGCGCAGTATTTT
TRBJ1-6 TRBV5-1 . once CASSLAGTAYNSPLHF TGCGCCAGCAGCTTGGCCGGAACAGCCTATAATTCACCCCTCCACTTT
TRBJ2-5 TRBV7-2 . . CASSLEGAGETQYF TGTGCCAGCAGCTTAGAAGGGGCCGGGGAGACCCAGTACTTC
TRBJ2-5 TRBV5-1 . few CASSLDARDEETQYF TGCGCCAGCAGCTTGGATGCCCGGGATGAGGAGACCCAGTACTTC
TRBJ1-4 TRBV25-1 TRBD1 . CASSRRDRGSTNEKLFF TGTGCCAGCAGTAGGAGGGACAGGGGCTCGACTAATGAAAAACTGTTTTTT
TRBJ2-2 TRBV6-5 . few CASAGNTGELFF TGTGCCAGCGCCGGGAACACCGGGGAGCTGTTTTTT
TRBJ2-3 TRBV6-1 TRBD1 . CASSEGQPGQARDTQYF TGTGCCAGCAGTGAAGGTCAACCGGGACAGGCAAGAGATACGCAGTATTTT
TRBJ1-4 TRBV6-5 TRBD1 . CASTPGQGSREKLFF TGTGCCAGCACCCCGGGACAGGGTTCCCGGGAAAAACTGTTTTTT
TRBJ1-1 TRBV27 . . CASSSRGRWTEAFF TGTGCCAGCAGCAGCCGGGGGAGGTGGACTGAAGCTTTCTTT
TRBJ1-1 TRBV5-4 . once CASTNAGNTEAFF TGTGCCAGCACCAACGCGGGGAACACTGAAGCTTTCTTT
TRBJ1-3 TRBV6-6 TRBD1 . CASSARQGVSGNTIYF TGTGCCAGCAGTGCCCGACAGGGGGTCTCTGGAAACACCATATATTTT
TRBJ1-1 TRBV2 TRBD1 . CASRITGQGNTEAFF TGTGCCAGCAGAATTACGGGACAGGGAAACACTGAAGCTTTCTTT
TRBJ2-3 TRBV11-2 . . CASRAGRVDTQYF TGTGCCAGCAGGGCGGGAAGGGTAGATACGCAGTATTTT
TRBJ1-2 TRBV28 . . CASLAVGGGYGYTF TGTGCCAGCCTCGCGGTGGGGGGTGGGTATGGCTACACCTTC
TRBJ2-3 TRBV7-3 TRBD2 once CASSSHRTSGRGVSTDTQYF TGTGCCAGCAGCTCCCACCGGACTAGCGGGAGAGGGGTTAGCACAGATACGCAGTATTTT